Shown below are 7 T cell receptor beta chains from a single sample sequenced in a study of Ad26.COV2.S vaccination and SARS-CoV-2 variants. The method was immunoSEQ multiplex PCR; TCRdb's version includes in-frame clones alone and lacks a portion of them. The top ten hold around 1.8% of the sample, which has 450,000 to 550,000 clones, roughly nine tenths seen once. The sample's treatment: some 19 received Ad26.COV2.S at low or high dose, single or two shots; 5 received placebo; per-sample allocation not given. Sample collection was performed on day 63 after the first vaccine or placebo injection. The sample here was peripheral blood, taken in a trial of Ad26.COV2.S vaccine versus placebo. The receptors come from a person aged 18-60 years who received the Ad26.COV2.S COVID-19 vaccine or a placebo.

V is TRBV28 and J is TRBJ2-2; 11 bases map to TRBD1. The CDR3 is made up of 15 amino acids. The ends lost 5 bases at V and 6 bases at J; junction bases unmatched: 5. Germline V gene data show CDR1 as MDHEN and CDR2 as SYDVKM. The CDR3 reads CASSPGQGAAGELFF. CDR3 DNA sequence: TGTGCCAGCAGTCCTGGACAGGGGGCGGCCGGGGAGCTGTTTTTT.

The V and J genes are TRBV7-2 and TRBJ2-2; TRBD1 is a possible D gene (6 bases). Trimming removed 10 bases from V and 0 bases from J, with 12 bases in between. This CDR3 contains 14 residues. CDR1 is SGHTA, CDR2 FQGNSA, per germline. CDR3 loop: CATKGGPNTGELFF. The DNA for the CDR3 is TGTGCCACCAAAGGGGGACCGAACACCGGGGAGCTGTTTTTT.

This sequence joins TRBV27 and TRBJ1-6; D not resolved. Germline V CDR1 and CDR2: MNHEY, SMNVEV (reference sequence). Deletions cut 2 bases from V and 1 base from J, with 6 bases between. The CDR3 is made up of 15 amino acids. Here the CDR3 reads CASSLGRSYNSPLHF. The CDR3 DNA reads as TGTGCCAGCAGTTTAGGGCGGTCCTATAATTCACCCCTCCACTTT.

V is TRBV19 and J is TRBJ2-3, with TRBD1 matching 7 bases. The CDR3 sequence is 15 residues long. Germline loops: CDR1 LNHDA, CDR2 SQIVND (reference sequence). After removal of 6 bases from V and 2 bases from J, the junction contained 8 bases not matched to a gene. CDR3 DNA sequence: TGTGCCAGTAGCCCGACAGGGTTTCTCACAGATACGCAGTATTTT. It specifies CASSPTGFLTDTQYF.

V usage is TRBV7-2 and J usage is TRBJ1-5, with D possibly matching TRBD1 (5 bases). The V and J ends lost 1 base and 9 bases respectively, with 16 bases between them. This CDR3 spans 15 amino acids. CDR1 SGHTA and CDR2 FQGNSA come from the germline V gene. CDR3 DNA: TGTGCCAGCAGCTTAGAATGGGACCTTCTTATGCCCCAGCATTTT. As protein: CASSLEWDLLMPQHF.

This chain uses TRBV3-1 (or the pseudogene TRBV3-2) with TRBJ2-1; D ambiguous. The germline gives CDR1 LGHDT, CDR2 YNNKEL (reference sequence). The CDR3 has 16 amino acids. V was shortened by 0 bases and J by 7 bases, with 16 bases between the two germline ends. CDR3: CASSQEIPVVGNEQFF. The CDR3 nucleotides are TGTGCCAGCAGCCAAGAGATCCCTGTAGTGGGAAATGAGCAGTTCTTC.

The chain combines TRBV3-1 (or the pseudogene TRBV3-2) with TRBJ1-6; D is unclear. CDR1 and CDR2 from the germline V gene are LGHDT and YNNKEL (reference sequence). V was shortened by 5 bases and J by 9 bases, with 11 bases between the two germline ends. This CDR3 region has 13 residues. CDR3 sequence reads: CASSSAEGSPLHF. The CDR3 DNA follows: TGTGCCAGCAGCAGTGCAGAGGGTTCACCCCTCCACTTT.